The present T cell receptor (beta chain) was sequenced within a study of blood T cell repertoires in COVID-19. Study in general: Some COVID-19 samples were acute and others convalescent; all came from the United States, Italy and Spain. Sources were T cells, B-cell-depleted T cells, or PBMCs; the material itself was cDNA or gDNA.

In the authors' methods: Scientists estimated how many nucleated cells there were by amplifying reference gene primers. Produced via immunoSEQ multiplex PCR; TCRdb's table is partial and in-frame only. The V and J calls and clone size come from that table; D and trimming were worked out from the DNA. The profile covers some 45,000 clones, with roughly 89% appearing a single time and just over 15% taken by the ten largest. The CDR3 has 13 amino acids. Germline assignment: CDR1 SGDLS and CDR2 YYNGEE. The junction had 4 bases not matched to a gene; V was cut back by 4 bases and J by 6 bases. The receptor was isolated from a man aged 55 to 70 with active COVID-19. Sequences were obtained from peripheral blood. The V and J genes are TRBV9 and TRBJ1-2; 9 bases line up with TRBD1. The CDR3 coding sequence is TGTGCCAGCAGCCCAAGGACAGGGGATGGCTACACCTTC. It specifies CASSPRTGDGYTF.